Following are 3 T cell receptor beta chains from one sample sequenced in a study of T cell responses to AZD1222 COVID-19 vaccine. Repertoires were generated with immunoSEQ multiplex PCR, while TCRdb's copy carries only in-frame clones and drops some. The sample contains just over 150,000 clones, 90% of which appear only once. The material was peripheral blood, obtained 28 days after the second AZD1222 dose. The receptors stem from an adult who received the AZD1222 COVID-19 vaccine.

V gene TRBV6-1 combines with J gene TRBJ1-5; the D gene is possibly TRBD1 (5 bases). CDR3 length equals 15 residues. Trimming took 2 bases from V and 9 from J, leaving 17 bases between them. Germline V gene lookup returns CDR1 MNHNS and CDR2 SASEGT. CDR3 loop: CASSEYTGSGWPQHF. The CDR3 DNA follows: TGTGCCAGCAGTGAATACACAGGCTCTGGTTGGCCCCAGCATTTT.

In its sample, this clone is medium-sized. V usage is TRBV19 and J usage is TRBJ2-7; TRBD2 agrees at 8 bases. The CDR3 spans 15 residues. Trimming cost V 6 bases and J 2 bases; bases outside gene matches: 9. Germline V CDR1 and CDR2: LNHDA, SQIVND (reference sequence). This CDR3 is CASRTTSGGAYEQYF. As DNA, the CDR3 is TGTGCCAGTAGGACCACTAGCGGTGGGGCCTACGAGCAGTACTTC.

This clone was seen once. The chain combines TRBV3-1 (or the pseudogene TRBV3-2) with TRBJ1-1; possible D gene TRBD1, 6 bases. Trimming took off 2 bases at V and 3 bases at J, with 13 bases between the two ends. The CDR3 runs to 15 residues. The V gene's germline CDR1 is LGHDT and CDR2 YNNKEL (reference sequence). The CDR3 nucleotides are TGTGCCAGCAGCCAAACATGGACAGAGGACACTGAAGCTTTCTTT. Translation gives CASSQTWTEDTEAFF.